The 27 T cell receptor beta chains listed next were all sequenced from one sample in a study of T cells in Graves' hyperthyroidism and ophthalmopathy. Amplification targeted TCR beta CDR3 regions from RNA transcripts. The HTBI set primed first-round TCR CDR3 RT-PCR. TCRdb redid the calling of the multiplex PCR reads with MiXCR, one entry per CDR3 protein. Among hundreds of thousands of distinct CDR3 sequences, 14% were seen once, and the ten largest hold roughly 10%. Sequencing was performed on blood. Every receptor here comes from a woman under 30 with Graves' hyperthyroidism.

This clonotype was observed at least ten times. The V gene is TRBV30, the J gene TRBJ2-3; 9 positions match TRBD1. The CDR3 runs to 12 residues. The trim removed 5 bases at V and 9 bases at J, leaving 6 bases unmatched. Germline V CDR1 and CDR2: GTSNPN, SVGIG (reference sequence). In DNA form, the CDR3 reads TGTGCCTGGTCCTTAGACAGGGGGACGCAGTATTTT. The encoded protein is CAWSLDRGTQYF. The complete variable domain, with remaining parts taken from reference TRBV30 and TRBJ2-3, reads SQTIHQWPATLVQPVGSPLSLECTVEGTSNPNLYWYRQAAGRGLQLLFYSVGIGQISSEVPQNLSASRPQDRQFILSSKKLLLSDSGFYLCAWSLDRGTQYFGPGTRLTVL.

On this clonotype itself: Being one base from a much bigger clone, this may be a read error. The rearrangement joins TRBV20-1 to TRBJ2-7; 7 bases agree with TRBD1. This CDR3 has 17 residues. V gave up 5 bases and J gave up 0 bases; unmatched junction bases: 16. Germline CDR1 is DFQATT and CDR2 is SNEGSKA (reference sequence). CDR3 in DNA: TGCAGTGCTCCCGGGACAGAGATATCCTATCGCTCCTACGAGCAGTACTTC. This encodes CSAPGTEISYRSYEQYF.

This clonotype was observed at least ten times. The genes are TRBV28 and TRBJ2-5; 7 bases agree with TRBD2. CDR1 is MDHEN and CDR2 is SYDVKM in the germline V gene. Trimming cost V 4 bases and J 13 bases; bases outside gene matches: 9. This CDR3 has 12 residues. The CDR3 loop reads CASSWERAGRYF. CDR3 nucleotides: TGTGCCAGCAGTTGGGAACGAGCGGGGAGGTACTTC.

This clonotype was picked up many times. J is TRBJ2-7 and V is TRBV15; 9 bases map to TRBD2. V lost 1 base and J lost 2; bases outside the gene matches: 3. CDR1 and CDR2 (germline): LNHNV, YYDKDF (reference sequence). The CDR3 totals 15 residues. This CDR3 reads CATSRGLAGTYEQYF. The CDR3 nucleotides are TGTGCCACCAGCAGAGGGCTAGCGGGGACCTACGAGCAGTACTTC.

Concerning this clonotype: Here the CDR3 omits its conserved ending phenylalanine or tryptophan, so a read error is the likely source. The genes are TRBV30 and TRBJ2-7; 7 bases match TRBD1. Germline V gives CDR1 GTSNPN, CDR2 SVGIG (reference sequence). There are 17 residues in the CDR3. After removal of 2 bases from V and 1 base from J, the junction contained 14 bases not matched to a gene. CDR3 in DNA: TGTGCCTGGAGTCTAAAGAGAGGGACAGCGAATTCCTACGAGCAGTACTTG. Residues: CAWSLKRGTANSYEQYL.

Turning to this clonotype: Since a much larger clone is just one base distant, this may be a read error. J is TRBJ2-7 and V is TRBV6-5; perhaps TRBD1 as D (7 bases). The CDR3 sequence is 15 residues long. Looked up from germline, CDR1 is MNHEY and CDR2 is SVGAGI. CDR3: CVSSYSSRGVYEQYF. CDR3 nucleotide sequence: TGTGTCAGCAGTTATTCCTCCAGGGGGGTCTACGAGCAGTACTTC.

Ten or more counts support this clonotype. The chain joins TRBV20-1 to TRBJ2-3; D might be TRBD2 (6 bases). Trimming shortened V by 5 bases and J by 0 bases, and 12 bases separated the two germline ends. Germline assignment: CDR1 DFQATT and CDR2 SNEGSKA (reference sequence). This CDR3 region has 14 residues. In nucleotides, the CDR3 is TGCAGTGCTCGGGACTGGCTTAGCACAGATACGCAGTATTTT. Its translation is CSARDWLSTDTQYF.

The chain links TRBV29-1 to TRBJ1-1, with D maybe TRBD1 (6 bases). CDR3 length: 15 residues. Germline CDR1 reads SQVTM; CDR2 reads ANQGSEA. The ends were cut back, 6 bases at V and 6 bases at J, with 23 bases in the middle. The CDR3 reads CSVDKSGGGRAEAFF. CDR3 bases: TGCAGCGTCGACAAATCGGGAGGGGGGCGAGCTGAAGCTTTCTTT.

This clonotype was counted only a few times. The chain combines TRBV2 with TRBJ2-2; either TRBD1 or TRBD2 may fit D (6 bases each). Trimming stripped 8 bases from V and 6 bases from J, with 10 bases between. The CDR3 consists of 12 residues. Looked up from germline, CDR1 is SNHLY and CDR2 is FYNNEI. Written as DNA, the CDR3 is TGTGCCAGCTACGGGGGCCCCGGGGAGCTGTTTTTT. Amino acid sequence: CASYGGPGELFF.

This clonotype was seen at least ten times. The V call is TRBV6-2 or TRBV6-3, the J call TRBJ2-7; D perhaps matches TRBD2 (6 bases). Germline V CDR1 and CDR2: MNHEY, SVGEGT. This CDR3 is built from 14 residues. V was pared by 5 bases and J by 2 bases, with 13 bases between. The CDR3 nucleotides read TGTGCCAGCAGTCTCCGGGACTTTCCCTACGAGCAGTACTTC. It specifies CASSLRDFPYEQYF.

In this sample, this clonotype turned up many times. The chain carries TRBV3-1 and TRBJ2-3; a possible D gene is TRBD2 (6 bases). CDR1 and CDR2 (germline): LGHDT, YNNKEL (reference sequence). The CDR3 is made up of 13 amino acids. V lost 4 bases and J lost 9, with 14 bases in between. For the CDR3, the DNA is TGTGCCAGCAGCCCGCCCTTACTAGCCACGCAGTATTTT. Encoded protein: CASSPPLLATQYF.

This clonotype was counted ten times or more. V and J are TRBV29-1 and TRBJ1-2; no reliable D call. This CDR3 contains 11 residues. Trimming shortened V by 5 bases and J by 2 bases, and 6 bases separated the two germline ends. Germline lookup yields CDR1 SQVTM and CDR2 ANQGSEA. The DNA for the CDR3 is TGCAGCGTTATACAGAACTATGGCTACACCTTC. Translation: CSVIQNYGYTF.

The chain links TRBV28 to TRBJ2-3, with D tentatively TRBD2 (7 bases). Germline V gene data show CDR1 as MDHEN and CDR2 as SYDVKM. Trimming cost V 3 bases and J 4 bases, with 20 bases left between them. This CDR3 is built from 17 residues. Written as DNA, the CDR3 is TGTGCCAGCAGTTTCGTTTCAGGGGAGGGTGGGGCAGATACGCAGTATTTT. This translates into CASSFVSGEGGADTQYF.

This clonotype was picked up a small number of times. For the CDR3, the DNA is TGTGCCACCAGCAGAGATCCCGACTACTACGAGCAGTACTTC. This translates into CATSRDPDYYEQYF. The chain has TRBV15 and TRBJ2-7; perhaps TRBD2 as D (5 bases). This CDR3 region has 14 residues. The germline gives CDR1 LNHNV, CDR2 YYDKDF (reference sequence). Trimming took off 0 bases at V and 3 bases at J, with 9 bases between the two ends.

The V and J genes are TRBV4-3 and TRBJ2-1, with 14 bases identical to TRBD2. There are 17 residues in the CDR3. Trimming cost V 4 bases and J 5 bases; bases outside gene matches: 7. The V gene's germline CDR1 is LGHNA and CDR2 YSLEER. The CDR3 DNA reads TGCGCCAGCAGCCCAGACCCGGGACTAGCGGGAGACAATGAGCAGTTCTTC. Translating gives CASSPDPGLAGDNEQFF.

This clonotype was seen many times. The CDR3 bases are TGTGCCAGCAGTCCCAGGATCACCGGGGAGCTGTTTTTT. This gives the protein CASSPRITGELFF. The J gene is TRBJ2-2, the V gene TRBV12-3 or TRBV12-4; D remains ambiguous. The CDR3 consists of 13 residues. Trimming took off 5 bases at V and 4 bases at J, with 8 bases between the two ends.

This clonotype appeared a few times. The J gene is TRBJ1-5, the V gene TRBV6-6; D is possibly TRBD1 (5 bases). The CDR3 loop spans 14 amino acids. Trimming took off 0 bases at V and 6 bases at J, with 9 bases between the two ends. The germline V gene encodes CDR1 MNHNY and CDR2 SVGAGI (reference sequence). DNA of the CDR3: TGTGCCAGCAGTTACTCCCAGGGATCTCAGCCCCAGCATTTT. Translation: CASSYSQGSQPQHF.

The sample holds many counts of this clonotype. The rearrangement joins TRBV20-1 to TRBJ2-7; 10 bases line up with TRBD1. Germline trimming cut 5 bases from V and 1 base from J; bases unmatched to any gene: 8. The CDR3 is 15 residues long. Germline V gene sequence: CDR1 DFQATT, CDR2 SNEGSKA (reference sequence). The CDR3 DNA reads TGCAGTGCTGAAAACCGGGACAGGGGTTCCTACGAGCAGTACTTC. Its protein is CSAENRDRGSYEQYF.

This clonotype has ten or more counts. CDR3 sequence: CASSSLLADYNEQFF. The DNA of the CDR3 is TGCGCCAGCAGCTCTTTACTAGCGGATTACAATGAGCAGTTCTTC. This sequence joins TRBV5-1 and TRBJ2-1, with 8 positions matching TRBD2. The CDR3 totals 15 residues. Trimming at V came to 3 bases and at J to 4 bases, leaving 6 bases not matched to a gene. The germline V gene encodes CDR1 SGHRS and CDR2 YFSETQ.

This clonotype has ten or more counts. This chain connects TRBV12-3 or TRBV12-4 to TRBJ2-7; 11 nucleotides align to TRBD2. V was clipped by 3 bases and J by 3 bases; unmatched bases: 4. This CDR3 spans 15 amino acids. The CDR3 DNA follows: TGTGCCAGCAGTTTGGGACTAGCGGTATACTACGAGCAGTACTTC. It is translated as CASSLGLAVYYEQYF.

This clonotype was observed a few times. CDR3 bases: TGTGCCAGCAGCTTAGGGGGGGGGGCGACCTACGAGCAGTACTTC. Protein: CASSLGGGATYEQYF. The chain carries TRBV7-8 and TRBJ2-7, with TRBD2 as a possible D gene (7 bases). The CDR3 length is 15 residues. V was pared by 1 base and J by 2 bases, with 12 bases between. From germline, CDR1 is SGHVS and CDR2 FQNEAQ.

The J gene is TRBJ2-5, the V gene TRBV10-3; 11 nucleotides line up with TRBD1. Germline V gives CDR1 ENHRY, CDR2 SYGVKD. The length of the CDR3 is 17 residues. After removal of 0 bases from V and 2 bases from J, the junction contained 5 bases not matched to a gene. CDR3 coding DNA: TGTGCCATCAGTGAGTCGTCGGGGACAGGGGGGCAAGAGACCCAGTACTTC. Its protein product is CAISESSGTGGQETQYF.

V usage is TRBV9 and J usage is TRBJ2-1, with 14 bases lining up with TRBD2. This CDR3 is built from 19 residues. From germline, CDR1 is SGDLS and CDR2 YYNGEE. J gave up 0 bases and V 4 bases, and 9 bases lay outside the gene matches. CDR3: CASSSRLAGGTLSYNEQFF. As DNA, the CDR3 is TGTGCCAGCAGCTCACGACTAGCGGGAGGGACCCTCTCCTACAATGAGCAGTTCTTC.

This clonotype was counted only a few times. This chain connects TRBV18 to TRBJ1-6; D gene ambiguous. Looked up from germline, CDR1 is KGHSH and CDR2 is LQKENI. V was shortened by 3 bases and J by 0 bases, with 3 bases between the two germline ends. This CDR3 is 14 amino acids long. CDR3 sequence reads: CASSPTSYNSPLHF. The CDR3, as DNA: TGTGCCAGCTCACCTACCTCCTATAATTCACCCCTCCACTTT.

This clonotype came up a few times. The CDR3 DNA follows: TGTGCCAGCAGCTTAAATCCCGGATTCAACACTGAAGCTTTCTTT. Its protein is CASSLNPGFNTEAFF. The chain combines TRBV7-3 with TRBJ1-1; D unresolved. CDR1 SGHTA and CDR2 FQGTGA come from the germline V gene. Trimming took 1 base from V and 2 from J, leaving 11 bases between them. This CDR3 is 15 amino acids long. Based on the CDR3 plus reference TRBV7-3 and TRBJ1-1, the full variable domain is GAGVSQTPSNKVTEKGKYVELRCDPISGHTALYWYRQSLGQGPEFLIYFQGTGAADDSGLPNDRFFAVRPEGSVSTLKIQRTERGDSAVYLCASSLNPGFNTEAFFGQGTRLTVV.

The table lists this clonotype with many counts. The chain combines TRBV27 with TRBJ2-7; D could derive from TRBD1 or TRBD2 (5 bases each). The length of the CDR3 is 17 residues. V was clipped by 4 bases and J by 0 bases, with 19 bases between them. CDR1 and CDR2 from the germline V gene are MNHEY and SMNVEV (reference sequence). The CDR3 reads CASSSPHGAASSYEQYF. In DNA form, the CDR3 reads TGTGCCAGCAGTTCCCCACACGGGGCGGCCAGCTCCTACGAGCAGTACTTC.

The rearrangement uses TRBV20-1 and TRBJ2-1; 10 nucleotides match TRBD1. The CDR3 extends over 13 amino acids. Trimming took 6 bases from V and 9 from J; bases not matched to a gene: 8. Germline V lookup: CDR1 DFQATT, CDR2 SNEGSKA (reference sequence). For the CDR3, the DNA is TGCAGTGCACGGGGACAGGGGATGTTTGAGCAGTTCTTC. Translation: CSARGQGMFEQFF.